The TCR beta chain described here comes from a study of T cell repertoires in cytomegalovirus infection. In the study overall: Indications of both CMV infection and matching HLA type were provided by public TCR beta signatures.

The CDR3 covers 12 residues. V lost 6 bases and J lost 3, with 8 bases in between. The V gene's germline CDR1 is SEHNR and CDR2 FQNEAQ (reference sequence). Overall study results and limits: CMV carriers with the relevant HLA were identified by cumulative public TCR beta family frequency.

TCRdb used MiXCR to reprocess the reads, holding one entry per CDR3 protein. The sample yields approximately 750,000 distinct CDR3 sequences, roughly 35% seen once. This clonotype was found a few times. The antigen is not known. The sample was PBMCs. The gene calls are TRBV7-9 and TRBJ2-5, with a possible D match to TRBD1 (5 bases). This clonotype was sampled from a human donor in good health (CMV status not recorded). Some clones in this sample may be carry-over from other donors' samples. The CDR3 DNA sequence: TGTGCCAGCAGATCAGGGAAAGAGACCCAGTACTTC. Protein sequence: CASRSGKETQYF.